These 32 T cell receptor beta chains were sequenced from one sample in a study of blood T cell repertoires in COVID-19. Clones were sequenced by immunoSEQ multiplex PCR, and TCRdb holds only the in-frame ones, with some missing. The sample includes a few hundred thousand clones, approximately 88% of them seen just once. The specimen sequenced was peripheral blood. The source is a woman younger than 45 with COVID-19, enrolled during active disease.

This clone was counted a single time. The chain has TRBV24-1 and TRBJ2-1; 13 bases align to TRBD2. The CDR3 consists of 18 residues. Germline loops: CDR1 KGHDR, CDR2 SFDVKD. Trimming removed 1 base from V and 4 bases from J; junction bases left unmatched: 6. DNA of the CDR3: TGTGCCACCAGTGATTTCCCCGGACTAGCGGGGGAGTACAATGAGCAGTTCTTC. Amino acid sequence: CATSDFPGLAGEYNEQFF.

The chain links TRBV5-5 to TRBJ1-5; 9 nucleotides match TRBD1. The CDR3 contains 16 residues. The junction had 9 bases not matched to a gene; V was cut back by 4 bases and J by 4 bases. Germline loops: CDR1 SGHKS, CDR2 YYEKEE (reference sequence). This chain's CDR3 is CASSLTYDRGNQPQHF. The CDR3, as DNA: TGTGCCAGCAGCCTAACCTACGACAGGGGGAATCAGCCCCAGCATTTT.

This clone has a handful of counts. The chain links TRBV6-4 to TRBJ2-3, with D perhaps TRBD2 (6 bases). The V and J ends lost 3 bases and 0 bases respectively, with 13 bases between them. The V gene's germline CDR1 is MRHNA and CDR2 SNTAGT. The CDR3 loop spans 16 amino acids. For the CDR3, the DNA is TGTGCCAGCAGTGATTCTCTAGCGTTTAGCACAGATACGCAGTATTTT. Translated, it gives CASSDSLAFSTDTQYF.

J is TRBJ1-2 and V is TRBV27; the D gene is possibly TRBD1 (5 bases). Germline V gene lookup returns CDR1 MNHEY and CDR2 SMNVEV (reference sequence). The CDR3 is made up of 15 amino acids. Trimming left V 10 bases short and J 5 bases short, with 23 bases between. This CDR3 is CATKGGTNTPYGYTF. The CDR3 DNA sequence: TGTGCCACGAAGGGTGGGACTAACACCCCTTATGGCTACACCTTC.

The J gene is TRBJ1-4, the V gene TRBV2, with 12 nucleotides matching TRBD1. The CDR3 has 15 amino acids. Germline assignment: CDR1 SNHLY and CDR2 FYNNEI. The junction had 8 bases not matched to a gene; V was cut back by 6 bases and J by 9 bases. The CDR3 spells CASRPSGTGGQKLFF. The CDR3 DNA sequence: TGTGCCAGCAGACCCTCCGGGACAGGGGGCCAAAAACTGTTTTTT.

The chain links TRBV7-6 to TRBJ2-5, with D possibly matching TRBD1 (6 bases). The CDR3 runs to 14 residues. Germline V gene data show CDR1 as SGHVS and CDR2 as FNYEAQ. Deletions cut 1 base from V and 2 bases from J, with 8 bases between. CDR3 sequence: CASSLGQGQETQYF. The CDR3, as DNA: TGTGCCAGCAGCTTAGGCCAGGGGCAAGAGACCCAGTACTTC.

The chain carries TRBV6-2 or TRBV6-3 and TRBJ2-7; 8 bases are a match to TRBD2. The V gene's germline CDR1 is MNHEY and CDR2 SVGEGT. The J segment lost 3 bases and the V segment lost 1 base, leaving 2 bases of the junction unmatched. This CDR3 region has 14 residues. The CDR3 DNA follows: TGTGCCAGCAGTTACTACGGGGGGGGCTACGAGCAGTACTTC. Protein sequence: CASSYYGGGYEQYF.

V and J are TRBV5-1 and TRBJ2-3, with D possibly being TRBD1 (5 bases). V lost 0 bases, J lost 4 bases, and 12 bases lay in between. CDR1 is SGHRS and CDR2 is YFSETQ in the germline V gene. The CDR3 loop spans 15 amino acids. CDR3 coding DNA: TGCGCCAGCAGCTTGGGGAGTATAGGGGCAGATACGCAGTATTTT. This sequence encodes CASSLGSIGADTQYF.

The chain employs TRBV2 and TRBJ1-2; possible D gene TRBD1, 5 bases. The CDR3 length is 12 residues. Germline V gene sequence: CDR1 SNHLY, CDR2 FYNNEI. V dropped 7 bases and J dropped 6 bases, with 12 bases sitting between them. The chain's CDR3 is CASTQGRDGYTF. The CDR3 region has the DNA TGTGCCAGCACTCAGGGTCGGGATGGCTACACCTTC.

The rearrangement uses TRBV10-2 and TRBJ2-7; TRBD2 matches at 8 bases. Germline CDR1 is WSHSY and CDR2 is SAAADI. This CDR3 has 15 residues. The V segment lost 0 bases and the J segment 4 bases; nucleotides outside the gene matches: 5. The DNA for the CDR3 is TGCGCCAGCAGTGAGTCCGGCGGGGGGACTTACGAGCAGTACGTC. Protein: CASSESGGGTYEQYV.

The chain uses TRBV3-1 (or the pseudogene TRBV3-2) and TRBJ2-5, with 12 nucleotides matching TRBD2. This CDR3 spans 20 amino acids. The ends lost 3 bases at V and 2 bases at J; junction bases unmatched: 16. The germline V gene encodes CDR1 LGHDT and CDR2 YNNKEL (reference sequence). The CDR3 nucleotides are TGTGCCAGCAGCCAGGTGCGGCTAGCGGGGGGGGTCAACCCACAAGAGACCCAGTACTTC. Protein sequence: CASSQVRLAGGVNPQETQYF.

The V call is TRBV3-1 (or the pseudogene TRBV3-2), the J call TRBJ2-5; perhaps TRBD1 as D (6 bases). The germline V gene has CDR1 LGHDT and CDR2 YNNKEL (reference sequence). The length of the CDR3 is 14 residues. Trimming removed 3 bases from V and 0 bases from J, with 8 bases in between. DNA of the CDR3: TGTGCCAGCAGCCATACAGGGAACCAAGAGACCCAGTACTTC. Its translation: CASSHTGNQETQYF.

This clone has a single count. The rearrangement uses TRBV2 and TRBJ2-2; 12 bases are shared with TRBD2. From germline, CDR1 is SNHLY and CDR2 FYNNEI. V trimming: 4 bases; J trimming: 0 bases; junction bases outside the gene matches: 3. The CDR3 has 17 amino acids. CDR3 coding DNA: TGTGCCAGCAGTGGACTAGCGGGGGTTACGAACACCGGGGAGCTGTTTTTT. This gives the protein CASSGLAGVTNTGELFF.

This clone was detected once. CDR3 DNA: TGTGCCAGCAGGAAGACAGGGACTGAAGAGACCCAGTACTTC. Amino acids: CASRKTGTEETQYF. This chain uses TRBV3-1 (or the pseudogene TRBV3-2) with TRBJ2-5; D is possibly TRBD1 (7 bases). The germline gives CDR1 LGHDT, CDR2 YNNKEL (reference sequence). The CDR3 length is 14 residues. V lost 6 bases, J lost 3 bases, and 14 bases lay in between.

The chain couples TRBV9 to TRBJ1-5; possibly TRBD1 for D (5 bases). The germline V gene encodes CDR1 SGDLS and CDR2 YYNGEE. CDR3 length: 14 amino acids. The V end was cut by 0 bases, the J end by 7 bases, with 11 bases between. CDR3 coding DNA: TGTGCCAGCAGCGTAGGCAGGGAAGGACAGCCCCAGCATTTT. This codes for CASSVGREGQPQHF.

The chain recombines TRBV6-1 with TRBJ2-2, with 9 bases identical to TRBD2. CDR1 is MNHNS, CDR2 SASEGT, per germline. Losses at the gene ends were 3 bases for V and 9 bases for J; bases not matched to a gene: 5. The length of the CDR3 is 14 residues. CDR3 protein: CASSDQAGGRELFF. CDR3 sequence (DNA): TGTGCCAGCAGTGACCAAGCGGGGGGCCGGGAGCTGTTTTTT.

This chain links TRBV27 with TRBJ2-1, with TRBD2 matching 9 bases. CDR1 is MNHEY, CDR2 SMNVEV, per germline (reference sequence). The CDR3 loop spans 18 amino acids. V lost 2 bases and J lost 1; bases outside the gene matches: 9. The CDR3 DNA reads TGTGCCAGCAGTTTAGGGTACCTGGCGGGGGGGTCCTACAATGAGCAGTTCTTC. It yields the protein CASSLGYLAGGSYNEQFF.

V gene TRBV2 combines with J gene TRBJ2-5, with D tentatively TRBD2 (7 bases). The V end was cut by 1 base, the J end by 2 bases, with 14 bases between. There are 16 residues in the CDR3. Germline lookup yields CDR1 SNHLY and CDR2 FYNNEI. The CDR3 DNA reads TGTGCCAGCAGTGAAGGAGGGGGGGGTTGGCAAGAGACCCAGTACTTC. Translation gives CASSEGGGGWQETQYF. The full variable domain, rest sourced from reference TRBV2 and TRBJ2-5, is EPEVTQTPSHQVTQMGQEVILRCVPISNHLYFYWYRQILGQKVEFLVSFYNNEISEKSEIFDDQFSVERPDGSNFTLKIRSTKLEDSAMYFCASSEGGGGWQETQYFGPGTRLLVL.

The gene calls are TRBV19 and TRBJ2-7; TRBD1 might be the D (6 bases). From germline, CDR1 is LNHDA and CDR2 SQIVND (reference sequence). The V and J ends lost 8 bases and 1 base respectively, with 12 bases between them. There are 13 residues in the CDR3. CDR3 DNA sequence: TGTGCCAGTGGTTGGACAGATTCCTACGAGCAGTACTTC. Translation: CASGWTDSYEQYF.

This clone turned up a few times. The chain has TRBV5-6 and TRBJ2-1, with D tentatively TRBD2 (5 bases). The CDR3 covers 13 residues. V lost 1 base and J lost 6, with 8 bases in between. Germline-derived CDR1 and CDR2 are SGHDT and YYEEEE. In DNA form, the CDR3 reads TGTGCCAGCAGCTTGAACAGCGGCAATGAGCAGTTCTTC. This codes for CASSLNSGNEQFF.

The DNA for the CDR3 is TGTGCCAGCAGCACGGACAGTAACACAGATACGCAGTATTTT. Amino acid sequence: CASSTDSNTDTQYF. The chain joins TRBV9 to TRBJ2-3, with D maybe TRBD1 (6 bases). Germline CDR1 reads SGDLS; CDR2 reads YYNGEE. This CDR3 is built from 14 residues. The germline V and J ends were trimmed by 4 bases and 2 bases, with 11 bases remaining between them.

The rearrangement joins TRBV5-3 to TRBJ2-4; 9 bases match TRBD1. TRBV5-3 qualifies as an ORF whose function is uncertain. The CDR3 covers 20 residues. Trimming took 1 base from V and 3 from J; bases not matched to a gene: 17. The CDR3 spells CARSLTRTGELSEDKNIQYF. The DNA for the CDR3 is TGTGCCAGAAGCTTGACGAGGACAGGGGAGCTATCGGAGGACAAAAACATTCAGTACTTC.

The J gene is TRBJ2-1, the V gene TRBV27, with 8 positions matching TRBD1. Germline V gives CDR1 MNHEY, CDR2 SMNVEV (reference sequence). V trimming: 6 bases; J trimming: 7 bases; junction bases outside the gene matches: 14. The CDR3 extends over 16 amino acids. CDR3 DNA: TGTGCCAGCAGCCTTATTCCCCAGGGGGCGAAAAATGAGCAGTTCTTC. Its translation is CASSLIPQGAKNEQFF.

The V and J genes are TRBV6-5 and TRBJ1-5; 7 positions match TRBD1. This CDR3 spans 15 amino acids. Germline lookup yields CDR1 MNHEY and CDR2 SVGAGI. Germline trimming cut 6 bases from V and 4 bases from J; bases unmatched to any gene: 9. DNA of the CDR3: TGTGCCAGCAGAGACATAGGGACAGTTAATCAGCCCCAGCATTTT. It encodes CASRDIGTVNQPQHF.

CDR3: CSALPWTDTNSDTQYF. CDR3 in DNA: TGCAGCGCCCTACCGTGGACTGACACCAATAGTGATACGCAGTATTTT. The gene calls are TRBV29-1 and TRBJ2-3; tentative D call: TRBD2 (5 bases). Trimming stripped 7 bases from V and 6 bases from J, with 26 bases between. The length of the CDR3 is 16 residues. Germline CDR1 reads SQVTM; CDR2 reads ANQGSEA.

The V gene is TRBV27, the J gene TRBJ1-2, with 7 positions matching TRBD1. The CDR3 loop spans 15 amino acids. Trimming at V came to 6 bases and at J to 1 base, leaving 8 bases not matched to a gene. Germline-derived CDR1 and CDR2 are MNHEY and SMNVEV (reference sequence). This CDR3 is CASSPDRDFNYGYTF. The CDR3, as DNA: TGTGCCAGCAGCCCCGACAGGGATTTTAACTATGGCTACACCTTC.

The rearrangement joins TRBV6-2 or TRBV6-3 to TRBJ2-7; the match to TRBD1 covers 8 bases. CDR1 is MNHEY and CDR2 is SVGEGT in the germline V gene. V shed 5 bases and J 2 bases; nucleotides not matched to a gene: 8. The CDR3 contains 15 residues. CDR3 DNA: TGTGCCAGCAGTAAAGCTGGACAGGGAGCCTACGAGCAGTACTTC. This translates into CASSKAGQGAYEQYF.

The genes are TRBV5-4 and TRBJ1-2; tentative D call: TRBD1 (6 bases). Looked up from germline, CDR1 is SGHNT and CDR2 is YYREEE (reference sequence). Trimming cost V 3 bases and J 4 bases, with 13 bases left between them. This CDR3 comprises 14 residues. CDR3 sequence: CASSSVQGLYGYTF. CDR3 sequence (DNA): TGTGCCAGCAGCTCGGTACAGGGTCTCTATGGCTACACCTTC.

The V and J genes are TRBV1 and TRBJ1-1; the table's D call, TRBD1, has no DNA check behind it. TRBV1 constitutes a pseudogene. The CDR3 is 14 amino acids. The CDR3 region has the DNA TGCACCAGCAGCCGCCGGGACAGGGTCTCTGAAGCTTTCTTT. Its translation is CTSSRRDRVSEAFF.

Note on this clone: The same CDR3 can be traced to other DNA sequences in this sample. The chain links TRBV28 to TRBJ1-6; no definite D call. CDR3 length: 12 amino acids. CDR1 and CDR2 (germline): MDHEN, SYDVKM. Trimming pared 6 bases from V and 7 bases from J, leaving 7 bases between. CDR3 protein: CASSRGNSPLHF. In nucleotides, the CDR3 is TGTGCCAGCAGCCGAGGGAATTCACCCCTCCACTTT.

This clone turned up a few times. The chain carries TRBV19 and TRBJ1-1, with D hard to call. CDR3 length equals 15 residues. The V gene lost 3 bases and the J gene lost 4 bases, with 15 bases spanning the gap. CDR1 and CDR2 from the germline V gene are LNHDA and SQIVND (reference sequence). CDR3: CASSMMVGRPTEAFF. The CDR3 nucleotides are TGTGCCAGTAGTATGATGGTAGGGAGGCCCACTGAAGCTTTCTTT.

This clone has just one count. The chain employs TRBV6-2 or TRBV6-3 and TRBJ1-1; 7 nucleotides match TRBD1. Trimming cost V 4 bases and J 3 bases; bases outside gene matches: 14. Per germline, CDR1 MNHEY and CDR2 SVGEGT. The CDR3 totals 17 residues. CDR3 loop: CASSSIRTTGSDTEAFF. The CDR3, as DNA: TGTGCCAGCAGTTCCATACGAACGACAGGGAGCGACACTGAAGCTTTCTTT.